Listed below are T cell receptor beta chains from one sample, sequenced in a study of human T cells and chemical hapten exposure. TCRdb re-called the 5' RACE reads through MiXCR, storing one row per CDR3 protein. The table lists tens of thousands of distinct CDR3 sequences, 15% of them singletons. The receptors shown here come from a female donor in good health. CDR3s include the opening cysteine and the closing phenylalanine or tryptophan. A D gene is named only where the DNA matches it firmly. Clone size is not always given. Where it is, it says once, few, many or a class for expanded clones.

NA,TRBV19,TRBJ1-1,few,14,CASSINVARSEAFF,TGTGCCAGTAGTATTAACGTGGCGCGGTCTGAAGCTTTCTTT
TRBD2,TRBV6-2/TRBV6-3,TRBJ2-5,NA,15,CASTWGTSGEETQYF,TGTGCCAGCACGTGGGGGACTAGCGGAGAAGAGACCCAGTACTTC
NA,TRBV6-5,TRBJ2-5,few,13,CASSYSYQETQYF,TGTGCCAGCAGTTACAGTTACCAAGAGACCCAGTACTTC
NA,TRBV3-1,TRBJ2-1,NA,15,CASSQGSLGSNEQFF,TGTGCCAGCAGCCAAGGCAGTTTAGGGAGCAATGAGCAGTTCTTC
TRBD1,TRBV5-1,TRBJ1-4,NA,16,CASSRGTGATNEKLFF,TGCGCCAGCAGCCGGGGGACAGGCGCAACTAATGAAAAACTGTTTTTT
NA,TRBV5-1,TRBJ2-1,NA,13,CASSMGSYNEQFF,TGCGCCAGCAGTATGGGCTCCTACAATGAGCAGTTCTTC
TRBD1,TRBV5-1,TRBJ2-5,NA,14,CASTGQGASETQYF,TGCGCCAGCACTGGACAGGGGGCATCCGAGACCCAGTACTTC
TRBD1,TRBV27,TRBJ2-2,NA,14,CASSPIGQAGELFF,TGTGCCAGCAGTCCAATCGGACAGGCCGGGGAGCTGTTTTTT
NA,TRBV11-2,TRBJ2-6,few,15,CASSLGRAGANVLTF,TGTGCCAGCAGCTTAGGACGGGCCGGGGCCAACGTCCTGACTTTC
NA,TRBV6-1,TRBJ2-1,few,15,CASSSISGAYNEQFF,TGTGCCAGCAGTTCAATTAGCGGTGCCTACAATGAGCAGTTCTTC
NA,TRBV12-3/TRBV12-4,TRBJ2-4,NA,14,CASGPDSFENIQYF,TGTGCCAGCGGCCCGGACAGTTTCGAAAACATTCAGTACTTC
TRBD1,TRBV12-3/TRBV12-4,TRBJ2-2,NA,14,CASSTGVPSGELFF,TGTGCCAGCAGTACAGGGGTTCCATCCGGGGAGCTGTTTTTT
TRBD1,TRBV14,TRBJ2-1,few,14,CASTRDSSYNEQFF,TGTGCCAGCACCCGGGACAGTTCCTACAATGAGCAGTTCTTC
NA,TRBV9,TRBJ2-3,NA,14,CASSVARSTDTQYF,TGTGCCAGCAGCGTAGCAAGGAGCACAGATACGCAGTATTTT
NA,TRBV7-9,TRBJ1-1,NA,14,CASSLAGFDTEAFF,TGTGCCAGCAGCTTAGCCGGGTTCGACACTGAAGCTTTCTTT
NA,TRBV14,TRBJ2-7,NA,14,CASSQGTDPYEQYF,TGTGCCAGCAGCCAAGGGACAGATCCCTACGAGCAGTACTTC
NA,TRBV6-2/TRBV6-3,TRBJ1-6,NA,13,CASSYSGLSPLHF,TGTGCCAGCAGTTACTCCGGATTATCACCCCTCCACTTT
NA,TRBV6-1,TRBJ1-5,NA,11,CASGKGMTQHF,TGTGCCAGCGGGAAGGGTATGACCCAGCATTTT
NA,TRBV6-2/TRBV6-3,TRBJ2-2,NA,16,CASKVGGARSNWELFF,TGTGCCAGCAAGGTTGGGGGAGCCCGATCAAACTGGGAGCTGTTTTTT
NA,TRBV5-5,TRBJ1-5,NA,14,CASNRGQSNQPQHF,TGTGCCAGCAACCGCGGACAGAGCAATCAGCCCCAGCATTTT
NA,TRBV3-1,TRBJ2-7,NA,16,CASSQELGLGSYEQYF,TGTGCCAGCAGCCAAGAACTTGGGCTAGGGTCCTACGAGCAGTACTTC
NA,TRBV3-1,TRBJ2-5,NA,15,CASSSGPATGETQYF,TGTGCCAGCAGCTCGGGACCAGCCACGGGGGAGACCCAGTACTTC
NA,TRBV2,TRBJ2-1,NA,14,CASMGSNSYNEQFF,TGTGCCAGCATGGGCTCCAACTCCTACAATGAGCAGTTCTTC
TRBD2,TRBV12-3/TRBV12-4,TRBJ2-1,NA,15,CASSLGTSGTDEQFF,TGTGCCAGCAGTTTAGGGACTAGCGGGACGGATGAGCAGTTCTTC
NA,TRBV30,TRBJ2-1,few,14,CAWSVTGSMNEQFF,TGTGCCTGGAGTGTGACTGGGAGTATGAATGAGCAGTTCTTC
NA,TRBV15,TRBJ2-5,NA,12,CATSLPAETQYF,TGTGCCACCAGTCTCCCAGCGGAGACCCAGTACTTC
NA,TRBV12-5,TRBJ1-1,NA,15,CASGPGGTVDTEAFF,TGTGCTAGTGGCCCCGGGGGGACCGTGGACACTGAAGCTTTCTTT
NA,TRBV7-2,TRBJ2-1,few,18,CASSLLYPPLGLNNEQFF,TGTGCCAGCAGCTTATTGTACCCTCCGTTGGGGTTAAACAATGAGCAGTTCTTC
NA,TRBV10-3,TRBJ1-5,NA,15,CAISESDPNNQPQHF,TGTGCCATCAGTGAGTCTGACCCTAACAATCAGCCCCAGCATTTT
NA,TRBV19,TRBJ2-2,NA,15,CASSKINPNTGELFF,TGTGCCAGTAGTAAAATCAACCCTAACACCGGGGAGCTGTTTTTT
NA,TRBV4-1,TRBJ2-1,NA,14,CASSQGQVDNEQFF,TGCGCCAGCAGCCAAGGACAGGTCGACAATGAGCAGTTCTTC
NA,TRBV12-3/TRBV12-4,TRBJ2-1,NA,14,CASTFDPKRLEQFF,TGTGCCAGCACCTTCGACCCCAAACGACTAGAGCAGTTCTTC
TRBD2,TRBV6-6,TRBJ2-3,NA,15,CASVLPAGSTDTQYF,TGTGCCAGCGTCTTGCCAGCGGGGTCCACAGATACGCAGTATTTT